This T cell receptor (beta chain) was sequenced in a study of blood T cells in healthy people across ages. General study findings and limits: Per million T cells, the diversity of TCR beta decreased roughly linearly as age advanced.

A word on this clonotype: Its specificity is unknown.

Combining a sample-barcoded 5' primer with a J-beta primer mix, a second PCR ran for roughly 7 to 12 cycles. MiXCR, run by TCRdb on the 5' RACE reads, gives a single entry per CDR3 protein. The data contain approximately 730,000 distinct CDR3 sequences, roughly 45% of them singletons. Samples had at least 6.5 million PBMCs isolated from them. Total RNA, at least 5 micrograms per sample, was extracted from PBMCs. The sequence came from a woman aged 60-75 years in good health. Material: blood.

CDR3 sequence: CASSLASDSALTDTQYF. The CDR3 nucleotides are TGCGCCAGCAGCTTGGCCAGCGACTCCGCTCTCACAGATACGCAGTATTTT. The chain employs TRBV5-1 and TRBJ2-3; D is ambiguous. V was pared by 0 bases and J by 2 bases, with 16 bases between. Germline V CDR1 and CDR2: SGHRS, YFSETQ. The CDR3 spans 17 residues.